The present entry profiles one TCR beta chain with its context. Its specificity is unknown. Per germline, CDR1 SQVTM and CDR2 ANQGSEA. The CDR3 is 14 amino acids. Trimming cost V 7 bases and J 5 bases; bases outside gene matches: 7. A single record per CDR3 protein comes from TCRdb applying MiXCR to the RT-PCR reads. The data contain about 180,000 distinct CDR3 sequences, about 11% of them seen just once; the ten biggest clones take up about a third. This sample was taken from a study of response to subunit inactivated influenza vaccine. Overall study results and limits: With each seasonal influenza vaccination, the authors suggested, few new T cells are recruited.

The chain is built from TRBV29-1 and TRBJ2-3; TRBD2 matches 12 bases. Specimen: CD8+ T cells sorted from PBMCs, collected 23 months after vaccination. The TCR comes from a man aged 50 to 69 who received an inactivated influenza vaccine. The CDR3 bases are TGCAGCGCACAAAGGACTAGCGGGGAAGATACGCAGTATTTT. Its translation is CSAQRTSGEDTQYF.